This passage covers 27 T cell receptor beta chains from one sample sequenced in a study of cytomegalovirus exposure and HLA in healthy donors. Sequencing was performed with immunoSEQ multiplex PCR; in TCRdb, only in-frame clones are kept and a portion is missing. The table lists roughly 240,000 clones, about 83% of them singletons. Sequenced sample: PBMCs. All receptors derive from a man between 18 and 35 years old in good health and CMV-seronegative.

V and J are TRBV11-2 and TRBJ2-7, with TRBD2 matching over 7 bases. CDR1 and CDR2 from the germline V gene are SGHAT and FQNNGV. Germline trimming cut 5 bases from V and 4 bases from J; bases unmatched to any gene: 5. The CDR3 is 13 amino acids. The CDR3, as DNA: TGTGCCAGCAGCCATAGAGCGGGATACGAGCAGTACTTC. This encodes CASSHRAGYEQYF.

The CDR3 is CASSPRGRQPNTEAFF. CDR3 in DNA: TGTGCCAGCAGCCCCAGGGGGCGCCAGCCGAACACTGAAGCTTTCTTT. V usage is TRBV27 and J usage is TRBJ1-1, with 8 bases that match TRBD1. V lost 6 bases to trimming and J lost 1 base; unmatched junction nucleotides: 10. Germline-derived CDR1 and CDR2 are MNHEY and SMNVEV (reference sequence). The CDR3 has 16 amino acids.

V and J are TRBV6-4 and TRBJ1-1; D is unresolved. CDR3 length: 14 residues. V was clipped by 5 bases and J by 0 bases, with 10 bases between them. From germline, CDR1 is MRHNA and CDR2 SNTAGT. The CDR3 DNA follows: TGTGCCAGCAGTCTGCAGGTTTTGAACACTGAAGCTTTCTTT. It encodes CASSLQVLNTEAFF.

This chain uses TRBV6-5 with TRBJ1-3, with D perhaps matching TRBD1 (6 bases). CDR1 and CDR2 (germline): MNHEY, SVGAGI. Trimming removed 4 bases at V and 4 bases at J, with 14 bases between. The CDR3 runs to 15 residues. The CDR3 loop is CASSLQVTGGNTIYF. The CDR3 nucleotides read TGTGCCAGCAGTTTACAAGTAACAGGGGGAAACACCATATATTTT.

CDR3 residues: CASSETGFYEQYF. The DNA of the CDR3 is TGTGCCAGTAGTGAGACAGGTTTCTACGAGCAGTACTTC. The chain employs TRBV19 and TRBJ2-7, with D tentatively TRBD1 (6 bases). Germline values: CDR1 LNHDA, CDR2 SQIVND (reference sequence). This CDR3 contains 13 residues. The V and J ends lost 5 bases and 3 bases respectively, with 11 bases between them.

The CDR3 DNA sequence: TGTGCCAGAACCCAGGACAGTTTGAACACTGAAGCTTTCTTT. Encoded protein: CARTQDSLNTEAFF. The V gene is TRBV25-1, the J gene TRBJ1-1; tentatively, D is TRBD1 (6 bases). Trimming took 9 bases from V and 0 from J, leaving 14 bases between them. The CDR3 covers 14 residues. Germline assignment: CDR1 MGHDK and CDR2 SYGVNS. The complete variable domain, with remaining parts taken from reference TRBV25-1 and TRBJ1-1, reads EADIYQTPRYLVIGTGKKITLECSQTMGHDKMYWYQQDPGMELHLIHYSYGVNSTEKGDLSSESTVSRIRTEHFPLTLESARPSHTSQYLCARTQDSLNTEAFFGQGTRLTVV.

The chain is built from TRBV7-9 and TRBJ2-7; 8 bases are shared with TRBD2. The CDR3 contains 15 residues. Germline lookup yields CDR1 SEHNR and CDR2 FQNEAQ (reference sequence). V trimming: 5 bases; J trimming: 7 bases; junction bases outside the gene matches: 13. In DNA, the CDR3 is TGTGCCAGCAGCCCTCGGGCAGCGGGAGTTCGGGAGCAGTACTTC. This encodes CASSPRAAGVREQYF.

The chain couples TRBV4-1 to TRBJ1-2; 7 nucleotides match TRBD1. Germline loops: CDR1 MGHRA, CDR2 YSYEKL. V was clipped by 1 base and J by 13 bases; unmatched bases: 9. The length of the CDR3 is 13 residues. In nucleotides, the CDR3 is TGCGCCAGCAGCCAAGTCTCCCTACAGGGGAGCACCTTC. Its translation is CASSQVSLQGSTF.

This clone was observed a handful of times. The rearrangement joins TRBV15 to TRBJ1-2, with D unclear. The V end was cut by 3 bases, the J end by 4 bases, with 15 bases between. Germline V gene lookup returns CDR1 LNHNV and CDR2 YYDKDF (reference sequence). The CDR3 contains 15 residues. The CDR3 region is CATSSQIGRAYGYTF. The CDR3 region has the DNA TGTGCCACCAGCAGTCAGATCGGGAGGGCCTATGGCTACACCTTC. The full variable domain, completed using reference TRBV15 and TRBJ1-2, is DAMVIQNPRYQVTQFGKPVTLSCSQTLNHNVMYWYQQKSSQAPKLLFHYYDKDFNNEADTPDNFQSRRPNTSFCFLDIRSPGLGDTAMYLCATSSQIGRAYGYTFGSGTRLTVV.

The chain combines TRBV19 with TRBJ2-1; perhaps TRBD2 as D (5 bases). This CDR3 comprises 14 residues. V dropped 7 bases and J dropped 2 bases, with 12 bases sitting between them. The V gene's germline CDR1 is LNHDA and CDR2 SQIVND (reference sequence). The CDR3 DNA reads as TGTGCCAGTAATCCCCCCGGGGCCTACAATGAGCAGTTCTTC. It specifies CASNPPGAYNEQFF.

V gene TRBV6-5 combines with J gene TRBJ2-2; D is possibly TRBD2 (5 bases). CDR3 length: 14 residues. Trimming took 7 bases from V and 6 from J, leaving 15 bases between them. Germline-derived CDR1 and CDR2 are MNHEY and SVGAGI. The CDR3 spells CASNPTLAPGELFF. DNA for the CDR3: TGTGCCAGCAACCCCACTTTAGCGCCCGGGGAGCTGTTTTTT.

This sequence joins TRBV28 and TRBJ1-3, with 9 bases aligning to TRBD1. The CDR3 extends over 17 amino acids. CDR1 is MDHEN, CDR2 SYDVKM, per germline. Trimming took 6 bases from V and 0 from J; bases not matched to a gene: 9. CDR3 region: CASSPPQGAVSGNTIYF. The CDR3 DNA reads TGTGCCAGCAGCCCCCCACAGGGGGCCGTCTCTGGAAACACCATATATTTT.

In this sample, this clone turned up a few times. The rearrangement joins TRBV9 to TRBJ2-4; TRBD1 is a possible D gene (5 bases). The germline V gene encodes CDR1 SGDLS and CDR2 YYNGEE. V was clipped by 6 bases and J by 12 bases, with 16 bases between them. This CDR3 has 12 residues. The CDR3 bases are TGTGCCAGCACCCGAATAACGACAGATCAGTACTTC. This encodes CASTRITTDQYF.

DNA for the CDR3: TGTGCCAGCAGCCCTCCGGGACAGGGTCTGTATGGCTACACCTTC. Encoded protein: CASSPPGQGLYGYTF. V usage is TRBV7-2 and J usage is TRBJ1-2, with 9 bases identical to TRBD1. The CDR3 covers 15 residues. Unmatched junction bases numbered 9, after V lost 5 bases and J lost 5 bases. Germline V gene sequence: CDR1 SGHTA, CDR2 FQGNSA. Supplemented by reference TRBV7-2 and TRBJ1-2, the full variable domain reads GAGVSQSPSNKVTEKGKDVELRCDPISGHTALYWYRQSLGQGLEFLIYFQGNSAPDKSGLPSDRFSAERTGGSVSTLTIQRTQQEDSAVYLCASSPPGQGLYGYTFGSGTRLTVV.

This clone appeared a few times. The rearrangement links TRBV5-1 to TRBJ2-7; no definite D call. Per germline, CDR1 SGHRS and CDR2 YFSETQ. Between the trimmed V and J ends, which lost 3 bases and 0 bases, there was a span of 4 bases. This CDR3 is 12 amino acids long. The CDR3 reads CASSSSSYEQYF. In DNA form, the CDR3 reads TGCGCCAGCAGCTCGAGCTCCTACGAGCAGTACTTC.

The rearrangement links TRBV29-1 to TRBJ1-1; 10 positions agree with TRBD1. The CDR3 has 13 residues. The germline V gene encodes CDR1 SQVTM and CDR2 ANQGSEA. Unmatched junction bases numbered 4, after V lost 6 bases and J lost 3 bases. The CDR3 protein is CSVGDRGYTEAFF. As DNA, the CDR3 is TGCAGCGTGGGGGACAGGGGATACACTGAAGCTTTCTTT.

The chain couples TRBV7-2 to TRBJ2-3; D may be TRBD2 (5 bases). Trimming removed 1 base at V and 0 bases at J, with 8 bases between. Germline CDR1 reads SGHTA; CDR2 reads FQGNSA. The CDR3 runs 15 residues. Here the CDR3 reads CASSLVAPSTDTQYF. CDR3 nucleotides: TGTGCCAGCAGCTTAGTAGCGCCCAGCACAGATACGCAGTATTTT.

The rearrangement uses TRBV7-9 and TRBJ2-1; 8 bases fit TRBD2. Per the germline V gene, CDR1 is SEHNR and CDR2 is FQNEAQ (reference sequence). V lost 5 bases to trimming and J lost 2 bases; unmatched junction nucleotides: 5. This CDR3 contains 15 residues. The CDR3 DNA reads as TGTGCCAGCAGCGTAACTAGCGGACCCTACAATGAGCAGTTCTTC. This gives the protein CASSVTSGPYNEQFF. Variable domain in full (rest from reference TRBV7-9 and TRBJ2-1): DTGVSQNPRHKITKRGQNVTFRCDPISEHNRLYWYRQTLGQGPEFLTYFQNEAQLEKSRLLSDRFSAERPKGSFSTLEIQRTEQGDSAMYLCASSVTSGPYNEQFFGPGTRLTVL.

This clone was seen only once. The chain links TRBV30 to TRBJ2-6; TRBD2 is a possible D gene (5 bases). CDR1 GTSNPN and CDR2 SVGIG come from the germline V gene (reference sequence). The CDR3 totals 18 residues. V dropped 1 base and J dropped 4 bases, with 20 bases sitting between them. This CDR3 reads CAWSAPLRRLGGANVLTF. As DNA, the CDR3 is TGTGCCTGGAGTGCGCCGCTTCGGAGGCTGGGGGGGGCCAACGTCCTGACTTTC.

V and J are TRBV5-1 and TRBJ1-2, with a tentative D call TRBD1 (5 bases). The CDR3 runs 14 residues. Trimming took 3 bases from V and 3 from J, leaving 12 bases between them. Germline assignment: CDR1 SGHRS and CDR2 YFSETQ. CDR3 sequence (DNA): TGCGCCAGCAGCTCCTTTCAGGGCGACTATGGCTACACCTTC. Translated: CASSSFQGDYGYTF.

This sequence joins TRBV25-1 and TRBJ2-5; possibly TRBD1 for D (6 bases). Germline CDR1 is MGHDK and CDR2 is SYGVNS. This CDR3 spans 13 amino acids. Trimming took 7 bases from V and 1 from J, leaving 10 bases between them. In DNA form, the CDR3 reads TGTGCCAGCAAAACAGGGTTCCAAGAGACCCAGTACTTC. It specifies CASKTGFQETQYF.

V usage is TRBV19 and J usage is TRBJ1-2; no clear D gene. Germline CDR1 reads LNHDA; CDR2 reads SQIVND (reference sequence). This CDR3 region has 11 residues. The V end was cut by 3 bases, the J end by 13 bases, with 12 bases between. Written as DNA, the CDR3 is TGTGCCAGTAGTATCCTGAGCTCATTCACCTTC. Translating gives CASSILSSFTF.

The chain employs TRBV27 and TRBJ2-7; tentatively, D is TRBD2 (5 bases). The CDR3 totals 11 residues. Germline V CDR1 and CDR2: MNHEY, SMNVEV (reference sequence). Trimming left V 7 bases short and J 11 bases short, with 15 bases between. This CDR3 is CASILAGVEYF. For the CDR3, the DNA is TGTGCCAGCATCCTCGCCGGGGTAGAGTACTTC.

This chain joins TRBV5-5 and TRBJ2-7, with D unclear. The CDR3 contains 12 residues. Trimming took off 4 bases at V and 6 bases at J, with 11 bases between the two ends. Germline V gene sequence: CDR1 SGHKS, CDR2 YYEKEE (reference sequence). The CDR3 reads CASSAQWAEQYF. CDR3 coding DNA: TGTGCCAGCAGCGCGCAGTGGGCCGAGCAGTACTTC.

CDR3 DNA sequence: TGTGCCAGCAGTGAATATCTAGCGGGAGGGCCTTTAACCGGGGAGCTGTTTTTT. It translates to CASSEYLAGGPLTGELFF. V gene TRBV2 combines with J gene TRBJ2-2; 12 nucleotides line up with TRBD2. The CDR3 runs to 18 residues. With V trimmed by 2 bases and J by 5 bases, 9 bases remained unmatched. Germline V gene lookup returns CDR1 SNHLY and CDR2 FYNNEI. The complete variable domain, with remaining parts taken from reference TRBV2 and TRBJ2-2, reads EPEVTQTPSHQVTQMGQEVILRCVPISNHLYFYWYRQILGQKVEFLVSFYNNEISEKSEIFDDQFSVERPDGSNFTLKIRSTKLEDSAMYFCASSEYLAGGPLTGELFFGEGSRLTVL.

The chain uses TRBV19 and TRBJ1-1; the D is unclear. Germline V gene sequence: CDR1 LNHDA, CDR2 SQIVND (reference sequence). V lost 10 bases to trimming and J lost 6 bases, with 18 bases between them. The CDR3 contains 13 residues. CDR3 residues: CATRVAGSPEAFF. The CDR3 region has the DNA TGTGCCACGAGGGTGGCTGGGTCTCCTGAAGCTTTCTTT.

The chain recombines TRBV29-1 with TRBJ2-3; D is perhaps TRBD2 (6 bases). This CDR3 contains 13 residues. V was clipped by 1 base and J by 7 bases, with 12 bases between them. Germline-derived CDR1 and CDR2 are SQVTM and ANQGSEA. This CDR3 reads CSVEAGSMNTQYF. CDR3 DNA: TGCAGCGTTGAAGCCGGGAGTATGAATACGCAGTATTTT.